This TCR beta chain came from a study of technical replicates of blood from four donors. Germline V gives CDR1 SNHLY, CDR2 FYNNEI. CDR3 length: 16 residues. V was pared by 7 bases and J by 6 bases, with 25 bases between. Sequencing used immunoSEQ multiplex PCR; TCRdb keeps in-frame clones, though not all of them. Among around 100,000 clones, about 96% were seen once, and the ten largest hold about 0.39%. The sequence derives from a human donor in good health. The sequenced sample consisted of T cells isolated from PBMCs. The chain carries TRBV2 and TRBJ2-7; tentative D call: TRBD2 (6 bases). CDR3 in DNA: TGTGCCAGCATTAGGATAATAGGGGACGAGGGAGGCGAGCAGTACTTC. Its protein is CASIRIIGDEGGEQYF.